This TCR beta chain came from a study of T cell responses to AZD1222 COVID-19 vaccine. About the study: Second doses were pooled across both intervals (about 4 or about 12 weeks). Whole-study results and caveats: The repertoires were collected only after the peak T cell response. In a largely white British group with more females than males, clonal diversity was possibly underestimated.

The table came from immunoSEQ multiplex PCR; TCRdb's copy has only in-frame clones and leaves some out. There are some 150,000 clones in the sample; over 75% occur only once, and approximately 4.5% lies in the top ten. The CDR3 is made up of 15 amino acids. From germline, CDR1 is GTSNPN and CDR2 SVGIG (reference sequence). With 4 bases removed from V and 1 base from J, the gap between germline ends came to 13 bases. This clone has just a few counts. Its target is unknown. This chain links TRBV30 with TRBJ2-2; D is tentatively TRBD1 or TRBD2 (5 bases each). The material was peripheral blood, obtained on day 0 of AZD1222 vaccination. The receptor's source is an adult in good health. The CDR3 sequence is CAWKGSAGNTGELFF. The CDR3 DNA reads as TGTGCCTGGAAGGGGTCCGCGGGGAACACCGGGGAGCTGTTTTTT.